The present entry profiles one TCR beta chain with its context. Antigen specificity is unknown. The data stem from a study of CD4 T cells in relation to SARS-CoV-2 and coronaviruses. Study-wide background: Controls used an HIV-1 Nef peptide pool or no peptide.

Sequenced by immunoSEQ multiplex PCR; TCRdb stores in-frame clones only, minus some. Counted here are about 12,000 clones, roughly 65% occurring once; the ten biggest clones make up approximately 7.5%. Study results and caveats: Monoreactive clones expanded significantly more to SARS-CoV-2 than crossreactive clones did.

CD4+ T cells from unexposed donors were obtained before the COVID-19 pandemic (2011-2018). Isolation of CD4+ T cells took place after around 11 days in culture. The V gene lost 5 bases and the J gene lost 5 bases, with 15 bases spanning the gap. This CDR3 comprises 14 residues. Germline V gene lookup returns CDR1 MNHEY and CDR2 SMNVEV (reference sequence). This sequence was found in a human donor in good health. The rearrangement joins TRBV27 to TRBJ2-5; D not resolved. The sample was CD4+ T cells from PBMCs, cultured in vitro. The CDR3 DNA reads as TGTGCCAGCAGTCCCCGAGTGGCCTGGGAGACCCAGTACTTC. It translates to CASSPRVAWETQYF.